Listed below are T cell receptor beta chains from one sample, sequenced in a study of blood T cell repertoires in COVID-19. Only in-frame clones appear in the TCRdb table, and some are missing; sequencing was by immunoSEQ multiplex PCR. Of 250,000 to 350,000 clones listed, 80% to 90% are singletons. Material: PBMCs or T cells enriched from blood (not recorded which). These receptors were collected from a woman younger than 35 who had recovered from COVID-19. Each CDR3 is given with its conserved first and last residue. A D gene is named only where the DNA matches it firmly. Size values are once, few and many counts, or a class for expanded clones, and some rows have none.

CDR3 length	D gene	J gene	clone size	V gene	CDR3 protein	CDR3 DNA
13	TRBD1	TRBJ1-4	NA	TRBV19	CASTDRGLEKLFF	TGTGCCAGTACGGACAGGGGGCTTGAAAAACTGTTTTTT
14	NA	TRBJ1-5	once	TRBV27	CASSSDRSNQPQHF	TGTGCCAGCAGTTCGGACAGATCCAATCAGCCCCAGCATTTT
16	NA	TRBJ2-6	once	TRBV6-1	CASSESGVAGANVLTF	TGTGCCAGCAGTGAATCCGGAGTCGCTGGGGCCAACGTCCTGACTTTC
19	TRBD1	TRBJ2-1	NA	TRBV7-9	CASSLAKLLGGPGRGEQFF	TGTGCCAGCAGCTTAGCGAAACTTCTAGGGGGCCCCGGTCGTGGTGAGCAGTTCTTC
14	TRBD1	TRBJ1-4	NA	TRBV5-1	CASSLGDSIEKLFF	TGCGCCAGCAGCCTGGGGGACAGTATTGAAAAACTGTTTTTT
15	TRBD1	TRBJ1-5	NA	TRBV5-1	CASSKETGGGQPQHF	TGCGCCAGCAGCAAGGAAACAGGGGGCGGCCAGCCCCAGCATTTT
13	NA	TRBJ1-2	NA	TRBV18	CASSPEREHGYTF	TGTGCCAGCTCACCGGAAAGGGAGCATGGCTACACCTTC
15	TRBD1	TRBJ2-1	NA	TRBV7-2	CASSLARGQPNEQFF	TGTGCCAGCAGCTTAGCGAGGGGACAGCCCAATGAGCAGTTCTTC
12	NA	TRBJ1-5	NA	TRBV7-2	CASSFNVGPQHF	TGTGCCAGCAGCTTTAACGTCGGTCCCCAGCATTTT
15	NA	TRBJ2-1	NA	TRBV7-8	CASSLSRGGGNEQFF	TGTGCCAGCAGCTTAAGTAGGGGAGGGGGCAATGAGCAGTTCTTC
16	TRBD2	TRBJ2-7	few	TRBV11-2	CASSPAGLAGVYEQYF	TGTGCCAGCAGCCCCGCCGGACTAGCGGGAGTCTACGAGCAGTACTTC
18	TRBD2	TRBJ2-7	NA	TRBV6-2/TRBV6-3	CASSYSPFGRGGVYEQYF	TGTGCCAGCAGTTACTCCCCTTTTGGGCGGGGGGGTGTCTACGAGCAGTACTTC